These 10 T cell receptor beta chains share one sample of origin, sequenced in a study of blood T cell repertoires in COVID-19 (dated by TCRdb to about 2020). Library generation was performed with the immunoSEQ multiplex PCR assay. The source is immuneACCESS, and TCRdb retained only in-frame sequences with V and J called. Part of the clones is not carried over; for the studies checked, unresolved V genes explain less than half of this, and the remainder is unexplained. For this sample the table gives around 80,000 clones, of which about nine tenths were detected only once. Clones ranked in the top ten supply 9.1% of the sample. Sequencing was carried out using peripheral blood. Every receptor here comes from a human donor in a cohort sampled during active COVID-19.

The V and J genes are TRBV5-6 and TRBJ2-7, with D possibly TRBD2 on 6 matching bases. V was shortened by 2 bases and J by 9 bases, with 15 bases between the two germline ends. The CDR3 runs to 13 residues. The germline CDR1 and CDR2 sequences are SGHDT and YYEEEE. In nucleotides, the CDR3 is TGTGCCAGCAGCTTTGGGACTCCGGGCGTGCAGTACTTC. Its protein product is CASSFGTPGVQYF.

The chain links TRBV3-1 (or the pseudogene TRBV3-2) to TRBJ1-1; 8 bases are a match to TRBD1. This CDR3 region has 18 residues. CDR1 is LGHDT, CDR2 YNNKEL, per germline (reference sequence). V dropped 1 base and J dropped 1; count of bases not matched to a gene: 11. CDR3 in DNA: TGTGCCAGCAGCCAAGGGGGCTCGTGGGACAGGACGAACACTGAAGCTTTCTTT. Amino acid sequence: CASSQGGSWDRTNTEAFF.

The rearrangement links TRBV2 to TRBJ2-1; 8 nucleotides align to TRBD1. The CDR3 spans 13 residues. Germline assignment: CDR1 SNHLY and CDR2 FYNNEI. With V trimmed by 6 bases and J by 6 bases, 4 bases remained unmatched. The chain's CDR3 is CASSQDRGNEQFF. Written as DNA, the CDR3 is TGTGCCAGCAGCCAAGACAGGGGCAATGAGCAGTTCTTC. Based on the CDR3 plus reference TRBV2 and TRBJ2-1, the full variable domain is EPEVTQTPSHQVTQMGQEVILRCVPISNHLYFYWYRQILGQKVEFLVSFYNNEISEKSEIFDDQFSVERPDGSNFTLKIRSTKLEDSAMYFCASSQDRGNEQFFGPGTRLTVL.

The chain uses TRBV7-3 and TRBJ2-5; TRBD2 aligns across 7 bases. The V segment lost 6 bases and the J segment 6 bases; nucleotides outside the gene matches: 7. Germline V gives CDR1 SGHTA, CDR2 FQGTGA. The CDR3 has 13 amino acids. The CDR3 DNA follows: TGTGCCAGCAGTCCTGGCGGGGGAAAGACCCAGTACTTC. Its protein product is CASSPGGGKTQYF. The full variable domain, completed using reference TRBV7-3 and TRBJ2-5, is GAGVSQTPSNKVTEKGKYVELRCDPISGHTALYWYRQSLGQGPEFLIYFQGTGAADDSGLPNDRFFAVRPEGSVSTLKIQRTERGDSAVYLCASSPGGGKTQYFGPGTRLLVL.

This sequence joins TRBV5-1 and TRBJ2-2, with D perhaps matching TRBD1 (5 bases). The germline V gene has CDR1 SGHRS and CDR2 YFSETQ. The V and J ends lost 3 bases and 6 bases respectively, with 9 bases between them. CDR3 length: 13 residues. CDR3 nucleotide sequence: TGCGCCAGCAGCTGGGGCTTATCCGGGGAGCTGTTTTTT. Its translation: CASSWGLSGELFF. The whole variable domain, remainder taken from reference TRBV5-1 and TRBJ2-2, is KAGVTQTPRYLIKTRGQQVTLSCSPISGHRSVSWYQQTPGQGLQFLFEYFSETQRNKGNFPGRFSGRQFSNSRSEMNVSTLELGDSALYLCASSWGLSGELFFGEGSRLTVL.

This chain connects TRBV5-4 to TRBJ2-2, with TRBD2 matching 12 bases. CDR3 size: 17 residues. Germline V gene lookup returns CDR1 SGHNT and CDR2 YYREEE (reference sequence). V trimming: 0 bases; J trimming: 4 bases; junction bases outside the gene matches: 4. The CDR3 reads CASSLGLAGVGTGELFF. CDR3 sequence (DNA): TGTGCCAGCAGCTTGGGACTAGCGGGAGTAGGCACCGGGGAGCTGTTTTTT.

The chain carries TRBV11-1 and TRBJ2-2; 14 nucleotides line up with TRBD2. The germline CDR1 and CDR2 sequences are SGHAT and FQDESV (reference sequence). The CDR3 runs 16 residues. Germline trimming cut 5 bases from V and 7 bases from J; bases unmatched to any gene: 6. CDR3 DNA: TGTGCCAGCAGCCGGGGACTAGCGGGAGCGGGCGGGGAGCTGTTTTTT. It codes for CASSRGLAGAGGELFF.

The chain has TRBV29-1 and TRBJ2-7, with TRBD1 matching 7 bases. The CDR3 is 12 residues long. V trimming: 7 bases; J trimming: 7 bases; junction bases outside the gene matches: 10. Per the germline V gene, CDR1 is SQVTM and CDR2 is ANQGSEA. CDR3 region: CSGAQGGEEQYF. The CDR3 nucleotides are TGCAGCGGTGCCCAAGGGGGCGAGGAGCAGTACTTC.

J is TRBJ2-1 and V is TRBV9, with TRBD1 matching over 7 bases. The CDR3 covers 15 residues. V gave up 0 bases and J gave up 0 bases; unmatched junction bases: 0. Germline V gene sequence: CDR1 SGDLS, CDR2 YYNGEE. This CDR3 reads CASSVGQGSYNEQFF. In DNA form, the CDR3 reads TGTGCCAGCAGCGTAGGACAGGGCTCCTACAATGAGCAGTTCTTC.

The genes are TRBV11-3 and TRBJ2-1; 10 nucleotides agree with TRBD2. This CDR3 spans 15 amino acids. Germline V lookup: CDR1 SGHNT, CDR2 YENEEA. The junction had 3 bases not matched to a gene; V was cut back by 5 bases and J by 2 bases. Here the CDR3 reads CASSISGGPYNEQFF. Here the CDR3 DNA reads TGTGCCAGCAGCATTAGCGGGGGGCCCTACAATGAGCAGTTCTTC.